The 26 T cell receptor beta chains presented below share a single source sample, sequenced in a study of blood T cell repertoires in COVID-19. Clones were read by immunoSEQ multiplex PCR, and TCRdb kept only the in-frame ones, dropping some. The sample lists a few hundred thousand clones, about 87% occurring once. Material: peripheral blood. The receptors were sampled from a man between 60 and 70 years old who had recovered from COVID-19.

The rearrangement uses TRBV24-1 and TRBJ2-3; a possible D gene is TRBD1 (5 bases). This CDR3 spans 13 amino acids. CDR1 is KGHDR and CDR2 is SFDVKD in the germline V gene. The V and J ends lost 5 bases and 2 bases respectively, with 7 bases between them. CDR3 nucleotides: TGTGCCACCAGTGGCGGACACACAGATACGCAGTATTTT. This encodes CATSGGHTDTQYF.

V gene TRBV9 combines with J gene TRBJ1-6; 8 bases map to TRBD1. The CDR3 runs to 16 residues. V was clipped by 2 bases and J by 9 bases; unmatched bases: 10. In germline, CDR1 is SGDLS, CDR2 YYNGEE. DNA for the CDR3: TGTGCCAGCAGCGTTCAGGGGGCCCCCTCCGCTTCACCCCTCCACTTT. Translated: CASSVQGAPSASPLHF.

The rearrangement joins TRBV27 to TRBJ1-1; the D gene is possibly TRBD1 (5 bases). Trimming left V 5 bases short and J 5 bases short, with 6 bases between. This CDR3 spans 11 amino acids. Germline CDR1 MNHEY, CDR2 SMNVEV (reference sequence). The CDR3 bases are TGTGCCAGCAGTCGGGGGACTGAAGCTTTCTTT. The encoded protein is CASSRGTEAFF.

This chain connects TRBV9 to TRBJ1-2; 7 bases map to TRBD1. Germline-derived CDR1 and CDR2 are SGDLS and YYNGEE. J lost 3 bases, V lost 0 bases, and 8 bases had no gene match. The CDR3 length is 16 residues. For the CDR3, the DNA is TGTGCCAGCAGCGTAGATGGGGACAGCGTTTACTATGGCTACACCTTC. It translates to CASSVDGDSVYYGYTF. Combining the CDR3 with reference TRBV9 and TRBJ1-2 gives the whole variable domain DSGVTQTPKHLITATGQRVTLRCSPRSGDLSVYWYQQSLDQGLQFLIQYYNGEERAKGNILERFSAQQFPDLHSELNLSSLELGDSALYFCASSVDGDSVYYGYTFGSGTRLTVV.

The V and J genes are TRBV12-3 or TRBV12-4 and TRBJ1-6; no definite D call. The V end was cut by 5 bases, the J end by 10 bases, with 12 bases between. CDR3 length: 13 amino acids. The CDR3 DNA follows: TGTGCCAGCAGTGTGAGGGAGTTATCACCCCTCCACTTT. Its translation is CASSVRELSPLHF.

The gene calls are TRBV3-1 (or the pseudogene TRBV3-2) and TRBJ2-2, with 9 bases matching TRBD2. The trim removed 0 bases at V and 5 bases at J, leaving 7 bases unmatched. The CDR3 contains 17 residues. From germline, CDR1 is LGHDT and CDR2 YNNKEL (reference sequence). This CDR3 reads CASSQERAGGRTGELFF. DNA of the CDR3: TGTGCCAGCAGCCAAGAGAGAGCGGGAGGTAGGACCGGGGAGCTGTTTTTT.

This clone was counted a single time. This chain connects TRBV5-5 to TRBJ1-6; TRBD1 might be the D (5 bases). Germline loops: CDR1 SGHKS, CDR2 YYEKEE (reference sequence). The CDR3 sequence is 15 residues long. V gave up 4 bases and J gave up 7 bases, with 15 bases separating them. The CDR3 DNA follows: TGTGCCAGCAGCCCCCGGGGGGGGGAGAATTCACCCCTCCACTTT. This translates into CASSPRGGENSPLHF.

This chain's CDR3 is CASSYRVYEQYF. The CDR3, as DNA: TGTGCCAGCAGCTACAGGGTCTACGAGCAGTACTTC. This chain connects TRBV5-8 to TRBJ2-7; weak D call: TRBD1 (6 bases). With 3 bases removed from V and 3 bases from J, the gap between germline ends came to 7 bases. Germline CDR1 and CDR2: SGHTS and YDEGEE. The CDR3 extends over 12 amino acids. Full variable domain (outside the CDR3, taken from reference TRBV5-8 and TRBJ2-7): EAGVTQSPTHLIKTRGQQATLRCSPISGHTSVYWYQQALGLGLQFLLWYDEGEERNRGNFPPRFSGRQFPNYSSELNVNALELEDSALYLCASSYRVYEQYFGPGTRLTVT.

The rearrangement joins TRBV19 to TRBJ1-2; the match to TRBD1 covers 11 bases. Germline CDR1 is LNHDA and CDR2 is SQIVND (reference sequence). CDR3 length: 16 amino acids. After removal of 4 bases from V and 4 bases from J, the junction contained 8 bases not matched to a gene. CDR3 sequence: CASSTPGTGGTYGYTF. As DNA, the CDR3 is TGTGCCAGTAGTACCCCCGGGACAGGGGGAACCTATGGCTACACCTTC.

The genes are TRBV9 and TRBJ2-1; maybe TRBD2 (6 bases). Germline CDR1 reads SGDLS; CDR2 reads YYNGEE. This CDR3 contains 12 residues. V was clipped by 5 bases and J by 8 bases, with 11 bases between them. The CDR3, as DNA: TGTGCCAGCAGTATAGGGGAGGATGAGCAGTTCTTC. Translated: CASSIGEDEQFF.

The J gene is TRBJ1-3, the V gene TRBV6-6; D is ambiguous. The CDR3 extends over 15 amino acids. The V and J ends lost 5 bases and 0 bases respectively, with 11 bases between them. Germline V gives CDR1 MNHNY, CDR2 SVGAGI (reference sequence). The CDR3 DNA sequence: TGTGCCAGCAGTCGCGGTTCCTTCTCTGGAAACACCATATATTTT. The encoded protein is CASSRGSFSGNTIYF.

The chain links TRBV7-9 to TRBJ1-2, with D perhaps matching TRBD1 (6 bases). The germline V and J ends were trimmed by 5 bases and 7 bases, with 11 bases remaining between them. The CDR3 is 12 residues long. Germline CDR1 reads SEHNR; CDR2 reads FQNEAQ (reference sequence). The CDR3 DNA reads TGTGCCAGCAGCGGGGGCCGCCCTGGCTACACCTTC. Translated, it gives CASSGGRPGYTF.

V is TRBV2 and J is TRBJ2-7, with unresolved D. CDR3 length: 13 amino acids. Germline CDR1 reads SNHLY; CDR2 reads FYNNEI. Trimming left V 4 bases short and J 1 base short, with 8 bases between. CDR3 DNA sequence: TGTGCCAGCAGTGGCCCCACTTCCTACGAGCAGTACTTC. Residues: CASSGPTSYEQYF. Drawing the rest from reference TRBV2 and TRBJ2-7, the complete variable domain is EPEVTQTPSHQVTQMGQEVILRCVPISNHLYFYWYRQILGQKVEFLVSFYNNEISEKSEIFDDQFSVERPDGSNFTLKIRSTKLEDSAMYFCASSGPTSYEQYFGPGTRLTVT.

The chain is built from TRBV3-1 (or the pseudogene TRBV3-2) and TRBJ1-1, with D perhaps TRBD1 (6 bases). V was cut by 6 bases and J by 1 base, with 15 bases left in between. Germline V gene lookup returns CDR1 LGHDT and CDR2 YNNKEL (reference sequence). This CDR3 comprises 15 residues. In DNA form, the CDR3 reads TGTGCCAGCAGGACAACTCCGGGACAGAACACTGAAGCTTTCTTT. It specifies CASRTTPGQNTEAFF.

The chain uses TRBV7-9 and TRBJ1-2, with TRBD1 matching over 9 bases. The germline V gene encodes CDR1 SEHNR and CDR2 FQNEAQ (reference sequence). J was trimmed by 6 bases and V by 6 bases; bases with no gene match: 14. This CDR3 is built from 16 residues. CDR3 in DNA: TGTGCCAGCAGGAGGGGACAGGGATTTGGGGGTGATGGCTACACCTTC. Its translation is CASRRGQGFGGDGYTF. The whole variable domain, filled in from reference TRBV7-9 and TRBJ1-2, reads DTGVSQNPRHKITKRGQNVTFRCDPISEHNRLYWYRQTLGQGPEFLTYFQNEAQLEKSRLLSDRFSAERPKGSFSTLEIQRTEQGDSAMYLCASRRGQGFGGDGYTFGSGTRLTVV.

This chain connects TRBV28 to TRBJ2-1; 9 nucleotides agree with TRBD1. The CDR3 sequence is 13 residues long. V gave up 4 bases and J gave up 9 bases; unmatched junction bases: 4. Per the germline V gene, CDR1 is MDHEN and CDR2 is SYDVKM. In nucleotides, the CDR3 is TGTGCCAGCAGTTCCACAGGGGGCACTGAGCAGTTCTTC. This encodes CASSSTGGTEQFF. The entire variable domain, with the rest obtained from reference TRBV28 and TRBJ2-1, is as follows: DVKVTQSSRYLVKRTGEKVFLECVQDMDHENMFWYRQDPGLGLRLIYFSYDVKMKEKGDIPEGYSVSREKKERFSLILESASTNQTSMYLCASSSTGGTEQFFGPGTRLTVL.

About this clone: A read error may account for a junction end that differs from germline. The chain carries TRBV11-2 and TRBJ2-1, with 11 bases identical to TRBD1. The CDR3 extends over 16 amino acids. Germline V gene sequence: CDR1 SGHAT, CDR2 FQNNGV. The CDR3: CASSLDWTGGRGEQFF. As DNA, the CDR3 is TGTGCCAGCAGCCTAGACTGGACAGGGGGCCGGGGGGAGCAGTTCTTC.

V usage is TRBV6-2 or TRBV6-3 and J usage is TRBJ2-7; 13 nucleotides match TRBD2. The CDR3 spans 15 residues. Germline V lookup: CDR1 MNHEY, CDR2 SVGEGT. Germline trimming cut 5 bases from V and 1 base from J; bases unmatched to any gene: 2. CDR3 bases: TGTGCCAGCAGTCAGACTAGCGGGGGGTCCTACGAGCAGTACTTC. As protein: CASSQTSGGSYEQYF.

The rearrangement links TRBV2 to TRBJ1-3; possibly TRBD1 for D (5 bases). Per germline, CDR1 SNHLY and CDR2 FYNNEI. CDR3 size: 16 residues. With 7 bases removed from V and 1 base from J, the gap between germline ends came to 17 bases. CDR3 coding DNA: TGTGCCAGCAACAACCCTACAGGCGGATCTGGAAACACCATATATTTT. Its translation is CASNNPTGGSGNTIYF.

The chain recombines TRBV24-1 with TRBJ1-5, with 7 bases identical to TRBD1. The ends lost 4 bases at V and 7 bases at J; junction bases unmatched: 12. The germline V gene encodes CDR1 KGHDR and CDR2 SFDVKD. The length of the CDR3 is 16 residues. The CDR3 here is CATSDPTGVKRQPQHF. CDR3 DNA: TGTGCCACCAGTGACCCCACAGGGGTAAAACGGCAGCCCCAGCATTTT.

As DNA, the CDR3 is TGTGCCACGGGGACACCCGGAAGCGGAGCTTTCTTT. It encodes CATGTPGSGAFF. The J gene is TRBJ1-1, the V gene TRBV12-3 or TRBV12-4, with D possibly matching TRBD1 (6 bases). Trimming took off 10 bases at V and 10 bases at J, with 19 bases between the two ends. The CDR3 consists of 12 residues.

Here the CDR3 reads CASSLGTGVLEAFF. The CDR3 bases are TGTGCCAGCTCTCTCGGGACAGGGGTCCTTGAAGCTTTCTTT. V usage is TRBV18 and J usage is TRBJ1-1; the match to TRBD1 covers 10 bases. J gave up 7 bases and V 6 bases, and 8 bases lay outside the gene matches. The CDR3 spans 14 residues. CDR1 and CDR2 from the germline V gene are KGHSH and LQKENI.

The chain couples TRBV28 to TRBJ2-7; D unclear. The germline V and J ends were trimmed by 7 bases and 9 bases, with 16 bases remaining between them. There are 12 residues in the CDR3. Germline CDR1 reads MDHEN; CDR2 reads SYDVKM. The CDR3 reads CASTGPAKVQYF. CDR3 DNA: TGTGCCAGCACTGGGCCCGCAAAGGTGCAGTACTTC.

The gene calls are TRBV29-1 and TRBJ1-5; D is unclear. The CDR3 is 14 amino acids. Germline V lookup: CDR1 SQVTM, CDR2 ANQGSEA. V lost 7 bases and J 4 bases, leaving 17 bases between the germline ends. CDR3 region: CSASLGNANQPQHF. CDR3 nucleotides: TGCAGCGCCTCCTTGGGCAATGCAAATCAGCCCCAGCATTTT.

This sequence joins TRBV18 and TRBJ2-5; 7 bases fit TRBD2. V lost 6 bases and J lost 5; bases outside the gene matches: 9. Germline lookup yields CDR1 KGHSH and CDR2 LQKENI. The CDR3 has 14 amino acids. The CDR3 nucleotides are TGTGCCAGCTCCCAGGGAGGGAGTCAGGAGACCCAGTACTTC. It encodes CASSQGGSQETQYF.

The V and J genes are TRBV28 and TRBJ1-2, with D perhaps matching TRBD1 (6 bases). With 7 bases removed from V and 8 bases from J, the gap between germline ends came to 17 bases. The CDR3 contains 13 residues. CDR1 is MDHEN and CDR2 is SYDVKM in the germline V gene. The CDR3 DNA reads TGTGCCAGCAATAGAGGGGGGGCGGGAGGCTACACCTTC. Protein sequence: CASNRGGAGGYTF.